This T cell receptor (beta chain) derives from a study of identical twins. There are a few counts of this clonotype. The antigen remains unidentified. Regarding the study as a whole: Insertion counts were lower in abundant cord blood beta clonotypes, a trend that memory repertoires did not show.

MiXCR, run by TCRdb on the 5' RACE reads, gives a single entry per CDR3 protein. The sample consists of 250,000 or so distinct CDR3 sequences, about 7.5% of them appearing once. V lost 0 bases and J lost 9, with 6 bases in between. The length of the CDR3 is 12 residues. Germline V gene lookup returns CDR1 MGHRA and CDR2 YSYEKL. The sample also formed part of further work on yellow fever vaccine responses in identical twins.

The receptor was isolated from a woman between 18 and 29 years old in good health. The chain employs TRBV4-1 and TRBJ2-1, with no clear D. The sample comprised CD8+ T cells sorted from blood. CDR3 nucleotide sequence: TGCGCCAGCAGCCAAGATCTTCCTGAGCAGTTCTTC. Protein: CASSQDLPEQFF.